A selection of T cell receptor beta chains follows, all from one sample in a study of OX40 agonist ivuxolimab in advanced cancers. This table comes from immunoSEQ multiplex PCR, and its TCRdb copy is limited to in-frame clones, with some not included. The sample shows roughly 41,000 clones, roughly 86% of them seen only once. Sequencing was performed on CD4+ or CD8+ T cells sorted from blood, taken in a trial of the OX40 agonist ivuxolimab. The receptors here all came from an adult with an advanced solid tumor such as melanoma, head and neck, liver or kidney cancer. The CDR3 runs from the conserved cysteine through the conserved F or W. A D gene is named only where the DNA matches it firmly. Not every row has a clone size; where given, it reads once, few, many or a size class.

>TRBV19|TRBJ1-1|once|TRBD1
TGTGCCAGTAGTTCCCGGGGACAGGTCAGGACTGAAGCTTTCTTT
CASSSRGQVRTEAFF
>TRBV9|TRBJ1-3|NA|NA
TGTGCCAGCAGCGTAGATTGGGCTGGAAACACCATATATTTT
CASSVDWAGNTIYF
>TRBV5-5|TRBJ2-7|NA|NA
TGTGCCAGCAGCTTCGTCAGGTCAAACTACGAGCAGTACTTC
CASSFVRSNYEQYF
>TRBV5-1|TRBJ1-3|NA|NA
TGCGCCAGCACCCCGGGGGACGAAGGAAACACCATATATTTT
CASTPGDEGNTIYF
>TRBV5-8|TRBJ2-6|NA|NA
TGTGCCAGCAGCTCCGACAGGCAGGTAGCCAACGTCCTGACTTTC
CASSSDRQVANVLTF
>TRBV5-5|TRBJ2-4|NA|NA
TGTGCCAGCAGCTGGACAGAAGCCAAAAACATTCAGTACTTC
CASSWTEAKNIQYF
>TRBV2|TRBJ1-1|few|NA
TGTGCCAGCAGCATTGGCGATCGGAACACTGAAGCTTTCTTT
CASSIGDRNTEAFF
>TRBV16|TRBJ2-7|few|NA
TGTGCCAGCAGCCTAAGCCAGGGGACAACCTACGAGCAGTACTTC
CASSLSQGTTYEQYF
>TRBV4-2|TRBJ1-3|NA|TRBD1
TGTGCCAGCAGCCGAGAAACCGGGACAGGTGGAAACACCATATATTTT
CASSRETGTGGNTIYF
>TRBV6-5|TRBJ1-2|NA|NA
TGTGCCAGCAGTACCCTGGACGGAGCCAACTATGGCTACACCTTC
CASSTLDGANYGYTF
>TRBV6-5|TRBJ1-1|NA|NA
TGTGCCAGCAGTTATCGAGTATCCCCTCTTCAGGCTTTCTTT
CASSYRVSPLQAFF
>TRBV6-5|TRBJ2-7|NA|NA
TGTGCCAGCAGTTACACTAGTGGGGGGCCAGTTCAGTACTTC
CASSYTSGGPVQYF
>TRBV29-1|TRBJ2-5|NA|NA
TGCAGCGTTATAACCCCGCGGGGTCCGGAGACCCAGTACTTC
CSVITPRGPETQYF
>TRBV11-2|TRBJ1-1|medium-sized|NA
TGTGCCAGCAGCTTCGCCTCGACGGGCACTGAAGCTTTCTTT
CASSFASTGTEAFF
>TRBV11-2|TRBJ2-1|NA|NA
TGTGCCAGCAGCTTATTTCCGATGGGGGGCCTTTTTCCGTTCTTC
CASSLFPMGGLFPFF
>TRBV5-1|TRBJ1-1|NA|NA
TGCGCCAGCAGCTGGGAGGACGGCTATCTAGCTTTCTTT
CASSWEDGYLAFF
>TRBV7-9|TRBJ1-4|NA|NA
TGTGCCAGCAGCTGGCGGGAAGGGGCCCAAAGTGAAAAACTGTTTTTT
CASSWREGAQSEKLFF
>TRBV19|TRBJ2-1|NA|NA
TGTGCCAGTAGTATTGGGACGAGGGGCCCGAGCTCCTACAATGAGCAGTTCTTC
CASSIGTRGPSSYNEQFF
>TRBV7-2|TRBJ1-5|NA|NA
TGTGCCAGCAGCCAGGCGGGGCAGGGCCCTAATCAGCCCCAGCATTTT
CASSQAGQGPNQPQHF
>TRBV5-4|TRBJ1-2|NA|NA
TGTGCCAGCAGCTCGCGGGAGGTAAACTATGGCTACACCTTC
CASSSREVNYGYTF
>TRBV27|TRBJ2-3|NA|TRBD2
TGTGCCAGCAGCTGGGGCGGGGGAGCCACAGATACGCAGTATTTT
CASSWGGGATDTQYF
>TRBV29-1|TRBJ1-1|NA|NA
TGCAGCGTTGAAGATCGGCCGGGGGTGGGGGAAGCTTTCTTT
CSVEDRPGVGEAFF
>TRBV9|TRBJ2-7|NA|NA
TGTGCCAGCAGCGTAGGACAGGTCCCCTCCTACGAGCAGTACTTC
CASSVGQVPSYEQYF
>TRBV9|TRBJ1-1|few|TRBD1
TGTGCCAGCAGCGAAACGGGACAGGTGAACACTGAAGCTTTCTTT
CASSETGQVNTEAFF
>TRBV13|TRBJ2-5|NA|NA
TGTGCCAGCAGCTCCGAAAGCCTGGGGGAGACCCAGTACTTC
CASSSESLGETQYF
>TRBV2|TRBJ1-1|few|NA
TGTGCCAGCAGTCCGCTTCAACAGGGCACTGAAGCTTTCTTT
CASSPLQQGTEAFF